The T cell receptor (beta chain) under discussion was sequenced for a study of Ad26.COV2.S vaccination and SARS-CoV-2 variants. Study context: Donor was one of the participants in the Ad26.COV2.S arm of the COV1001 trial. Study-wide results and limits: Spike-specific TCR breadth in vaccine recipients exceeded that seen in placebo recipients.

Profiling relied on immunoSEQ multiplex PCR, and the TCRdb table lists in-frame clones only, not all of them. Here the sample spans some 460,000 clones, about 89% being singletons. This CDR3 is built from 18 residues. Trimming removed 2 bases from V and 2 bases from J; junction bases left unmatched: 6. Germline V gives CDR1 MNHNS, CDR2 SASEGT. This clone was seen just once. The antigen is unknown. Treatment indicated: about 20 received Ad26.COV2.S at low or high dose, single or two shots; 5 received placebo; per-sample allocation not given. Vaccine and placebo recipients were sampled on day 63 after the first injection.

This TCR derives from a person between 18 and 65 years old who received the Ad26.COV2.S COVID-19 vaccine or a placebo. The source material was peripheral blood, sampled in a trial of Ad26.COV2.S vaccine versus placebo. This sequence joins TRBV6-1 and TRBJ2-1; the match to TRBD2 covers 13 bases. The CDR3 bases are TGTGCCAGCAGTGAACGGGGACTAGCGGGATGGACCTACAATGAGCAGTTCTTC. Translating it yields CASSERGLAGWTYNEQFF.